This T cell receptor beta chain was profiled in a study of blood T cell repertoires in COVID-19. As for the study in general: The United States, Italy and Spain supplied acute and convalescent COVID-19 samples. T cells, B-cell-depleted T cells, or PBMCs supplied cDNA or gDNA.

This CDR3 has 13 residues. Trimming removed 9 bases from V and 4 bases from J; junction bases left unmatched: 2. CDR1 and CDR2 (germline): MGHDK, SYGVNS. Source study methods: It was from reference gene primer amplification that nucleated cell counts were estimated. Some clones are missing from TCRdb's copy, which holds only in-frame ones; the method was immunoSEQ multiplex PCR. V and J calls and clone size are given by that table; D and trimming were obtained from the DNA. The data hold some 180,000 clones, with roughly 80% observed a single time. This receptor was taken from a man aged 45-65 years who had recovered from COVID-19. This sequence joins TRBV25-1 and TRBJ2-2; TRBD2 aligns across 10 bases. Source material: peripheral blood. In DNA, the CDR3 is TGTGCCAGTACTAGCGGGACCACCGGGGAGCTGTTTTTT. This sequence encodes CASTSGTTGELFF.